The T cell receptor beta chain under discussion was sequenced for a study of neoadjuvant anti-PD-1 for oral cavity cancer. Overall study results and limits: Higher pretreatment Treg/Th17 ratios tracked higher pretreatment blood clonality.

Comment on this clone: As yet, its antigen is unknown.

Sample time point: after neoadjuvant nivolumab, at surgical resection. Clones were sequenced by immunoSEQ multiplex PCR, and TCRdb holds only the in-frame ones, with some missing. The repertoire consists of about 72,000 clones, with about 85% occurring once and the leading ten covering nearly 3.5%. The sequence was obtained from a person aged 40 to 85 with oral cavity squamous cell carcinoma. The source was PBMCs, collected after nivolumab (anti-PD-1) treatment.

The CDR3 loop reads CASSDQGMYSNQPQHF. CDR3 bases: TGTGCCAGCAGTGACCAGGGAATGTATAGCAATCAGCCCCAGCATTTT. This sequence joins TRBV2 and TRBJ1-5, with D perhaps matching TRBD1 (5 bases). This CDR3 is 16 amino acids long. Trimming removed 3 bases at V and 0 bases at J, with 12 bases between. CDR1 SNHLY and CDR2 FYNNEI come from the germline V gene.